The T cell receptor (beta chain) under discussion was sequenced for a study of response to subunit inactivated influenza vaccine. TCRdb re-called the RT-PCR reads with MiXCR, one entry per CDR3 protein. Of 500,000 to 550,000 distinct CDR3 sequences in the sample, less than 25% were seen once. This CDR3 is built from 14 residues. The ends were cut back, 8 bases at V and 2 bases at J, with 13 bases in the middle. Germline loops: CDR1 MNHNS, CDR2 SASEGT. In addition, the sample was reused for a study of T cells expressing NK-cell markers. That source reports: 5'RACE template switching with UMIs produced the TCR beta cDNA. The dominant NKG2C+ clonotypes represented about 1.0-8% of CD8+ T cells in 6 or 7 donors. In several donors, dominant clonotypes made up about 25-60.1% of CD3+CD56-NKG2C+ cells. Expanded NKG2C+ T cell clones were not confirmed as HCMV-specific.

The specimen comprised CD4+ T cells sorted from PBMCs, sampled about 11 days after vaccination. The source of this sequence is a man aged 45 to 65 who received an inactivated influenza vaccine. This chain uses TRBV6-1 with TRBJ1-3; no clear D gene. The CDR3 DNA is TGTGCCAGCTCCCCGGTTGGGGCTGGAAACACCATATATTTT. Translated: CASSPVGAGNTIYF.